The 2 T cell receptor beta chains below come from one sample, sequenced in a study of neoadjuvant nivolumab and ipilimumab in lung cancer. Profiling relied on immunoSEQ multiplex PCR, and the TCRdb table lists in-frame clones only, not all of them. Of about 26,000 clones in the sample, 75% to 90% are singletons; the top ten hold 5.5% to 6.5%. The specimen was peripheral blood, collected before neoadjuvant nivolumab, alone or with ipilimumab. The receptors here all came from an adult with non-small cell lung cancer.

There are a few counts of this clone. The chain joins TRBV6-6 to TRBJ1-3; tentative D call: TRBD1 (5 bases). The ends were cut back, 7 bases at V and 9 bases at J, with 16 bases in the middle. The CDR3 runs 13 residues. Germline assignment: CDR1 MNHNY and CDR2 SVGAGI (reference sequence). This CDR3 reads CASTLTAWGTIYF. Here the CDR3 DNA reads TGTGCCAGCACCCTGACAGCGTGGGGCACCATATATTTT.

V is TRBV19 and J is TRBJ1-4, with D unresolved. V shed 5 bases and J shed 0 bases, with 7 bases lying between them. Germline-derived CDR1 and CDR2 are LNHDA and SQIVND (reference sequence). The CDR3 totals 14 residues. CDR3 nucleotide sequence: TGTGCCAGTAGTCACCCGACAACTAATGAAAAACTGTTTTTT. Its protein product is CASSHPTTNEKLFF.